This T cell receptor (beta chain) was recovered during a study of blood T cells in healthy people across ages. V lost 0 bases, J lost 3 bases, and 11 bases lay in between. CDR3 length: 15 amino acids. The germline V gene has CDR1 LGHDT and CDR2 YNNKEL (reference sequence). The amount of total RNA extracted per sample was at least 6 micrograms. This clonotype was observed a handful of times. A J-beta primer mix and a sample-barcoded 5' primer were used in a second PCR of roughly 6 to 11 cycles. TCRdb recomputed calls from the 5' RACE reads with MiXCR, one row per CDR3 protein. The table has 1 million or so distinct CDR3 sequences, 35% to 55% seen once; the top ten hold approximately 20%.

The chain employs TRBV3-1 and TRBJ2-5; TRBD2 is a possible D gene (7 bases). The source material was blood. This TCR derives from a woman aged 55-69 years in good health. In DNA form, the CDR3 reads TGTGCCAGCAGCCAAGATCCGGGGGGCAAAGAGACCCAGTACTTC. It yields the protein CASSQDPGGKETQYF.